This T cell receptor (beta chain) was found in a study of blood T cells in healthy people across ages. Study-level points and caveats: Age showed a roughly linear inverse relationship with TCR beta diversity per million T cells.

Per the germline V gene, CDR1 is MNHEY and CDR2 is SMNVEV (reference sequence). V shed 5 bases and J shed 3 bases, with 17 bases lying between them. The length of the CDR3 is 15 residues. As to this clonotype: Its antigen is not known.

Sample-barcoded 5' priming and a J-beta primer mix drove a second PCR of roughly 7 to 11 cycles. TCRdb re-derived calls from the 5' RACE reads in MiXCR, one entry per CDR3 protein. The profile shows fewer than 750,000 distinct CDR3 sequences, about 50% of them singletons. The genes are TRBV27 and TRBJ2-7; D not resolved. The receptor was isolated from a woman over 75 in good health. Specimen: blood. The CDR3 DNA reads TGTGCCAGCAGTATCCGATCACAGCCAAACTACGAGCAGTACTTC. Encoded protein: CASSIRSQPNYEQYF.